Listed below are T cell receptor beta chains from one sample, sequenced in a study of cytotoxic CD8 clonotypes in ibrutinib-treated CLL. Method: immunoSEQ multiplex PCR; TCRdb's copy keeps in-frame clones and lacks some. This table has over 45,000 clones, 50% to 65% appearing once. The sequencing used PBMCs, collected at disease progression, from a patient treated with ibrutinib. The source is a human donor with chronic lymphocytic leukemia. The CDR3 runs from the conserved cysteine through the conserved F or W. The D gene is left open where the match is weak. Not all rows give a size; the values are once, few, many and, for expanded clones, a class.

>TRBJ2-5|13|.|few|TRBV28
CASSLEGSETQYF
TGTGCCAGCAGTTTGGAGGGGTCAGAGACCCAGTACTTC
>TRBJ1-6|12|.|many|TRBV25-1
CASSIGPSPLHF
TGTGCCAGTTCCATCGGACCTTCACCCCTCCACTTT
>TRBJ2-3|15|TRBD1|.|TRBV7-7
CASSRQGTHTDTQYF
TGTGCTAGCAGCCGACAGGGCACCCACACAGATACGCAGTATTTT
>TRBJ2-1|13|TRBD2|.|TRBV7-6
CASSRDYYNEQFF
TGTGCCAGCAGCCGGGACTACTACAATGAGCAGTTCTTC
>TRBJ2-1|13|.|.|TRBV5-3
CARREGTADEQFF
TGTGCCAGAAGGGAAGGTACGGCCGATGAGCAGTTCTTC
>TRBJ1-4|14|.|.|TRBV7-9
CASSFTGTLEKLFF
TGTGCCAGCAGCTTCACAGGGACTCTTGAAAAACTGTTTTTT
>TRBJ1-5|15|.|.|TRBV28
CASKTGDLSNQPQHF
TGTGCCAGTAAAACCGGGGACCTTAGCAATCAGCCCCAGCATTTT
>TRBJ1-2|16|.|few|TRBV7-2
CASSLVILGEDYGYTF
TGTGCCAGCAGCTTAGTGATACTCGGAGAGGACTATGGCTACACCTTC
>TRBJ1-5|16|TRBD1|few|TRBV29-1
CSVEVRRGQGGQPQHF
TGCAGCGTTGAAGTCCGGCGGGGACAGGGTGGTCAGCCCCAGCATTTT
>TRBJ1-1|14|TRBD1|.|TRBV4-2
CASSHQQGSTEAFF
TGTGCCAGCAGCCATCAACAGGGGAGCACTGAAGCTTTCTTT
>TRBJ2-7|14|TRBD2|.|TRBV6-5
CASSYSSGSGEQYF
TGTGCCAGCAGTTACTCTAGCGGGAGTGGGGAGCAGTACTTC
>TRBJ1-3|16|TRBD1|.|TRBV5-1
CASSLGGTGAGNTIYF
TGCGCCAGCAGCTTGGGCGGGACAGGGGCTGGAAACACCATATATTTT
>TRBJ2-3|13|.|.|TRBV7-7
CASSRDRTDTQYF
TGTGCTAGCAGCAGGGACCGCACAGATACGCAGTATTTT
>TRBJ2-5|16|TRBD1|many|TRBV28
CASSSHLTGDQETQYF
TGTGCCAGCAGTTCTCACCTTACAGGGGACCAAGAGACCCAGTACTTC
>TRBJ2-7|15|TRBD1|.|TRBV5-1
CASSLAGTGTAEQYF
TGCGCCAGCAGCTTGGCCGGGACAGGGACGGCCGAGCAGTACTTC
>TRBJ2-5|13|.|.|TRBV6-1
CASSEGPYGTQYF
TGTGCCAGCAGTGAAGGACCCTACGGGACCCAGTACTTC
>TRBJ2-2|18|TRBD2|.|TRBV7-8
CASSPRGTSGRVTGELFF
TGTGCCAGCAGCCCCCGGGGGACTAGCGGGAGGGTCACCGGGGAGCTGTTTTTT
>TRBJ1-1|12|.|.|TRBV30
CAWSVSGVTAFF
TGTGCCTGGAGTGTTTCAGGGGTGACGGCTTTCTTT
>TRBJ1-5|15|.|few|TRBV27
CASSPRWGGRQPQHF
TGTGCCAGCAGTCCCCGTTGGGGAGGGCGCCAGCCCCAGCATTTT